This entry features one T cell receptor (beta chain) sequence. These data come from a study of cytomegalovirus exposure and HLA in healthy donors. Amplification used 60 Vbeta primers and 13 Jbeta primers. Sequencing used immunoSEQ multiplex PCR; TCRdb keeps in-frame clones, though not all of them. The sample holds about 180,000 clones, roughly 88% seen once. With 2 bases removed from V and 1 base from J, the gap between germline ends came to 12 bases. The CDR3 is made up of 16 amino acids. Germline-derived CDR1 and CDR2 are SGHNT and YYREEE (reference sequence). The sample comprised PBMCs. The clonotype was recovered from a boy under 10 years old in good health and CMV-seronegative. The V and J genes are TRBV5-4 and TRBJ1-4; no clear D. CDR3 in DNA: TGTGCCAGCAGCTTAATGAGTACGGGAACTAATGAAAAACTGTTTTTT. Translated, it gives CASSLMSTGTNEKLFF.